Presented here are 18 T cell receptor beta chains from one specimen sequenced in a study of OX40 agonist ivuxolimab in advanced cancers. Method: immunoSEQ multiplex PCR; TCRdb's copy keeps in-frame clones and lacks some. The table lists approximately 98,000 clones, approximately 89% of them singletons, with around 0.64% in the top ten. The sequenced sample was CD4+ or CD8+ T cells sorted from blood, obtained in a trial of the OX40 agonist ivuxolimab. The source is an adult with an advanced solid tumor such as melanoma, head and neck, liver or kidney cancer.

The V and J genes are TRBV2 and TRBJ1-1; no firm D call. The CDR3 is 11 amino acids. With 6 bases removed from V and 8 bases from J, the gap between germline ends came to 10 bases. Germline V gene lookup returns CDR1 SNHLY and CDR2 FYNNEI. The CDR3 DNA is TGTGCCAGCAGAGTGGCGACAGAAGCTTTCTTT. It encodes CASRVATEAFF.

V is TRBV4-2 and J is TRBJ2-2, with 9 bases identical to TRBD1. Germline V CDR1 and CDR2: LGHNA, YNFKEQ. The CDR3 length is 15 residues. V shed 4 bases, J shed 1 base, and the junction held 1 base outside the gene matches. CDR3 residues: CASSLGQGNTGELFF. In DNA form, the CDR3 reads TGTGCCAGCAGCCTGGGACAGGGGAACACCGGGGAGCTGTTTTTT.

The rearrangement links TRBV7-9 to TRBJ2-2, with 9 bases that match TRBD1. Unmatched junction bases numbered 10, after V lost 5 bases and J lost 6 bases. Germline V gives CDR1 SEHNR, CDR2 FQNEAQ (reference sequence). This CDR3 contains 16 residues. This chain's CDR3 is CASSNAWDRASGELFF. CDR3 bases: TGTGCCAGCAGCAACGCTTGGGACAGGGCGTCCGGGGAGCTGTTTTTT.

CDR3 sequence reads: CASSLAASGVGEQFF. CDR3 nucleotide sequence: TGCGCCAGCAGCTTGGCGGCTAGCGGGGTGGGCGAGCAGTTCTTC. The chain has TRBV5-1 and TRBJ2-1, with 9 nucleotides matching TRBD2. The CDR3 totals 15 residues. Germline values: CDR1 SGHRS, CDR2 YFSETQ. With 0 bases clipped from V and 10 bases from J, the junction kept 8 bases outside the gene matches.

The J gene is TRBJ2-1, the V gene TRBV7-3, with 7 bases matching TRBD1. Per germline, CDR1 SGHTA and CDR2 FQGTGA. The CDR3 runs to 15 residues. The V segment lost 5 bases and the J segment 0 bases; nucleotides outside the gene matches: 4. CDR3 in DNA: TGTGCCAGCAGCCCCCAGGGGGACTCCTACAATGAGCAGTTCTTC. It encodes CASSPQGDSYNEQFF.

The chain uses TRBV6-1 and TRBJ1-3; possibly TRBD1 for D (6 bases). V shed 2 bases and J shed 2 bases, with 10 bases lying between them. The CDR3 is 15 residues long. The germline V gene has CDR1 MNHNS and CDR2 SASEGT. Here the CDR3 reads CASSEPAGAGNTIYF. DNA for the CDR3: TGTGCCAGCAGTGAACCCGCAGGGGCTGGAAACACCATATATTTT.

The chain couples TRBV7-9 to TRBJ2-7; tentative D call: TRBD2 (7 bases). Between the trimmed V and J ends, which lost 8 bases and 4 bases, there was a span of 15 bases. The CDR3 has 13 residues. From germline, CDR1 is SEHNR and CDR2 FQNEAQ (reference sequence). The CDR3 sequence: CASSYGGPYEQYF. Here the CDR3 DNA reads TGTGCCAGCTCCTACGGGGGGCCTTACGAGCAGTACTTC.

V gene TRBV10-2 combines with J gene TRBJ2-5; the D gene is possibly TRBD1 (6 bases). Germline V lookup: CDR1 WSHSY, CDR2 SAAADI. The CDR3 is made up of 18 amino acids. The V and J ends lost 1 base and 2 bases respectively, with 20 bases between them. The CDR3 DNA sequence: TGCGCCAGCAGTGAGTATTTTACAGGGAGCTCGTGGCAAGAGACCCAGTACTTC. Translation gives CASSEYFTGSSWQETQYF.

J is TRBJ2-1 and V is TRBV9; 9 bases align to TRBD2. The CDR3 extends over 15 amino acids. The germline V gene encodes CDR1 SGDLS and CDR2 YYNGEE. Germline trimming cut 2 bases from V and 4 bases from J; bases unmatched to any gene: 4. CDR3 in amino acids: CASSVSSGKYNEQFF. CDR3 nucleotide sequence: TGTGCCAGCAGCGTCTCTAGCGGGAAGTACAATGAGCAGTTCTTC.

The rearrangement links TRBV6-1 to TRBJ1-2, with a possible D match to TRBD1 (5 bases). The germline CDR1 and CDR2 sequences are MNHNS and SASEGT. The V end was cut by 8 bases, the J end by 4 bases, with 11 bases between. CDR3 size: 12 residues. The DNA of the CDR3 is TGTGCCAGCGGGGCGGAAGGCTATGGCTACACCTTC. Amino acid sequence: CASGAEGYGYTF.

J is TRBJ2-7 and V is TRBV5-5; D may be TRBD1 (5 bases). The germline CDR1 and CDR2 sequences are SGHKS and YYEKEE (reference sequence). Trimming left V 4 bases short and J 0 bases short, with 14 bases between. The CDR3 runs to 15 residues. The CDR3 region is CASSHPGASSYEQYF. CDR3 coding DNA: TGTGCCAGCAGCCACCCTGGGGCTAGCTCCTACGAGCAGTACTTC.

J is TRBJ2-7 and V is TRBV18; 11 bases match TRBD1. The CDR3 runs 15 residues. The germline V gene encodes CDR1 KGHSH and CDR2 LQKENI. V lost 0 bases to trimming and J lost 3 bases; unmatched junction nucleotides: 1. CDR3 sequence reads: CASSPPGQGGYEQYF. The CDR3 bases are TGTGCCAGCTCACCACCGGGACAGGGGGGCTACGAGCAGTACTTC.

V usage is TRBV15 and J usage is TRBJ2-1; D is tentatively TRBD1 or TRBD2 (5 bases each). The CDR3 is 15 residues long. V was cut by 0 bases and J by 8 bases, with 14 bases left in between. CDR1 and CDR2 from the germline V gene are LNHNV and YYDKDF (reference sequence). CDR3 region: CATSREFLGTYEQFF. DNA for the CDR3: TGTGCCACCAGCAGAGAGTTTCTGGGGACCTATGAGCAGTTCTTC.

This clone appeared once. The chain joins TRBV14 to TRBJ1-2; 7 bases align to TRBD1. Germline trimming cut 4 bases from V and 5 bases from J; bases unmatched to any gene: 4. The CDR3 consists of 13 residues. Germline V CDR1 and CDR2: SGHDN, FVKESK. In nucleotides, the CDR3 is TGTGCCAGCAGCCCCGGGACAGAGTATGGCTACACCTTC. This gives the protein CASSPGTEYGYTF.

This chain connects TRBV18 to TRBJ1-5; D might be TRBD1 (5 bases). The V gene's germline CDR1 is KGHSH and CDR2 LQKENI. The CDR3 runs 15 residues. The V end lost 6 bases, the J end lost 2 bases, and 14 bases lay between the germline ends. The CDR3 here is CASSLDSLGNQPQHF. CDR3 in DNA: TGTGCCAGCTCCCTTGACAGCCTGGGCAATCAGCCCCAGCATTTT.

The CDR3 loop is CASSAITDTQYF. Written as DNA, the CDR3 is TGTGCCAGCAGCGCCATCACAGATACGCAGTATTTT. This chain links TRBV7-3 with TRBJ2-3; D not certain. This CDR3 region has 12 residues. The ends were cut back, 5 bases at V and 2 bases at J, with 5 bases in the middle. Germline V CDR1 and CDR2: SGHTA, FQGTGA.

The chain carries TRBV9 and TRBJ2-7; 11 bases map to TRBD2. The germline V gene has CDR1 SGDLS and CDR2 YYNGEE. There are 13 residues in the CDR3. The trim removed 10 bases at V and 5 bases at J, leaving 8 bases unmatched. As DNA, the CDR3 is TGTGCCCGCATAGCGGGGGGGCCCCACGAGCAGTACTTC. It codes for CARIAGGPHEQYF.

This chain joins TRBV6-5 and TRBJ1-1, with a weak D call TRBD1 (6 bases). V dropped 2 bases and J dropped 10 bases, with 14 bases sitting between them. The germline gives CDR1 MNHEY, CDR2 SVGAGI. This CDR3 has 13 amino acids. The chain's CDR3 is CASSYEGTRRAFF. CDR3 nucleotide sequence: TGTGCCAGCAGTTACGAAGGGACAAGGAGAGCTTTCTTT.